This section outlines one TCR beta chain sequence together with its context. As yet, its antigen is unknown. The source of the sample is a study of cytomegalovirus exposure and HLA in healthy donors. Study-wide results and caveats: TCR sequences were mostly rare, though some public TCRs occurred in many donors. Researchers reported in a later analysis that common viral pathogens appeared linked to several top clusters. Relative to the roughly 690-donor mean, N-insertions were reportedly fewer in an Asian-associated ancestry cluster in a later analysis. Altogether, some 160 TCR beta chains were recorded as cytomegalovirus-associated.

Germline V gives CDR1 SGHTS, CDR2 YDEGEE. CDR3 length equals 16 residues. J was trimmed by 3 bases and V by 4 bases; bases with no gene match: 12. 60 Vbeta and 13 Jbeta primers were used in PCR. The method was immunoSEQ multiplex PCR; TCRdb's version includes in-frame clones alone and lacks a portion of them. Of roughly 290,000 clones listed, about 87% were seen once; the top ten hold more than 2%. This sequence joins TRBV5-8 and TRBJ2-5, with 7 bases matching TRBD2. This clonotype was obtained from a young woman in good health and CMV-seronegative. The material sequenced was PBMCs. The CDR3 DNA sequence: TGTGCCAGCAGCCCAGGCGGGCCTAGCGGAAAAGAGACCCAGTACTTC. It encodes CASSPGGPSGKETQYF.